These T cell receptor beta chains were read from a single sample in a study of T cell clones after liver transplantation. Clones were sequenced by immunoSEQ multiplex PCR, and TCRdb holds only the in-frame ones, with some missing. The table includes 50,000 to 55,000 clones, approximately 71% detected once. The material was CD4+ T cells from blood, obtained around 54 months after liver transplant. Every receptor here comes from a human patient who received a liver transplant. Some T cells may be provided by the graft donor. Both conserved end residues are part of each CDR3. D genes are given only for firm matches. Size values are once, few and many counts, or a class for expanded clones, and some rows have none.

j_call | clone_size | d_call | v_call | cdr3_aa | cdr3_nt
TRBJ2-7 | few | - | TRBV2 | CASSEEGWRERYEQYF | TGTGCCAGCAGTGAAGAGGGATGGAGGGAGAGATACGAGCAGTACTTC
TRBJ1-1 | few | TRBD1 | TRBV7-2 | CASSPPGGATEAFF | TGTGCCAGCAGCCCTCCAGGGGGGGCCACTGAAGCTTTCTTT
TRBJ1-2 | - | - | TRBV5-4 | CASSFGLGYTF | TGTGCCAGCAGCTTCGGCCTGGGCTACACCTTC
TRBJ1-6 | - | TRBD1 | TRBV7-9 | CASSAGPGQGNTLHF | TGTGCCAGCAGCGCAGGACCGGGACAGGGTAACACCCTCCACTTT
TRBJ2-5 | - | TRBD2 | TRBV6-1 | CATQTSGGAGETQYF | TGTGCCACCCAGACTAGCGGGGGGGCGGGAGAGACCCAGTACTTC
TRBJ2-2 | - | TRBD1 | TRBV25-1 | CASSVSGGTGELFF | TGTGCCAGCAGTGTATCAGGGGGAACCGGGGAGCTGTTTTTT
TRBJ2-7 | - | - | TRBV2 | CASTHPDTLYEQYF | TGTGCCAGCACCCACCCAGACACCCTTTACGAGCAGTACTTC
TRBJ1-1 | few | - | TRBV5-3 | CARSDLSSFEAFF | TGTGCCAGAAGTGACCTATCAAGCTTCGAAGCTTTCTTT
TRBJ2-6 | few | - | TRBV9 | CASSVGGAAGANVLTF | TGTGCCAGCAGCGTAGGGGGGGCGGCTGGGGCCAACGTCCTGACTTTC
TRBJ2-1 | - | - | TRBV13 | CASSSMTTPNEQFF | TGTGCCAGCAGCTCTATGACTACGCCCAATGAGCAGTTCTTC
TRBJ1-1 | - | - | TRBV30 | CAWSLTTGDGTFF | TGTGCCTGGAGTCTCACGACAGGAGATGGGACTTTCTTT
TRBJ1-4 | - | - | TRBV9 | CASSVVAESNEKLFF | TGTGCCAGCAGCGTAGTGGCAGAATCTAATGAAAAACTGTTTTTT
TRBJ2-2 | - | - | TRBV11-2 | CASSLSRTGELFF | TGTGCCAGCAGCCTGTCACGTACCGGGGAGCTGTTTTTT
TRBJ2-3 | - | - | TRBV21-1 | CASSGRFTDTQYF | TGTGCCAGCAGCGGCCGATTCACAGATACGCAGTATTTT
TRBJ1-6 | - | TRBD1 | TRBV6-6 | CASSYRGTEYNSPLHF | TGTGCCAGCAGTTATCGTGGGACAGAGTATAATTCACCCCTCCACTTT
TRBJ2-5 | - | TRBD2 | TRBV2 | CASSEAFGGGKTQYF | TGTGCCAGCAGTGAAGCGTTCGGGGGGGGAAAGACCCAGTACTTC
TRBJ2-2 | - | TRBD2 | TRBV28 | CASSLLATGGTGELFF | TGTGCCAGCAGTTTACTGGCGACGGGGGGGACCGGGGAGCTGTTTTTT
TRBJ1-3 | few | - | TRBV2 | CASSLEGVGNTIYF | TGTGCCAGCTCCTTAGAGGGGGTCGGAAACACCATATATTTT
TRBJ1-2 | - | TRBD1 | TRBV15 | CATSRGQGAAYGYTF | TGTGCCACCAGCAGAGGACAGGGAGCTGCCTATGGCTACACCTTC
TRBJ2-5 | - | - | TRBV18 | CASSPRGDETQYF | TGTGCCAGCTCACCGAGGGGGGATGAGACCCAGTACTTC
TRBJ2-7 | - | - | TRBV18 | CASSSLQPPGFRDEQYF | TGTGCCAGCTCGTCTTTGCAACCTCCAGGGTTCCGGGACGAGCAGTACTTC
TRBJ2-7 | - | - | TRBV19 | CASSSRGVIHEQYF | TGTGCCAGTAGTTCACGGGGAGTTATCCACGAGCAGTACTTC
TRBJ1-3 | few | - | TRBV5-1 | CASSTGTADTIYF | TGCGCCAGCAGCACTGGGACGGCGGACACCATATATTTT
TRBJ2-5 | - | - | TRBV10-1 | CASSESLQETQYF | TGCGCCAGCAGTGAAAGTCTCCAAGAGACCCAGTACTTC
TRBJ2-6 | - | - | TRBV28 | CASNFRHLSARLNGANVLTF | TGTGCCAGCAATTTTCGGCACCTTTCAGCCCGTTTGAACGGGGCCAACGTCCTGACTTTC
TRBJ2-2 | - | - | TRBV23-1 | CASSQYRRSGELFF | TGCGCCAGCAGTCAATACAGGCGCTCCGGGGAGCTGTTTTTT
TRBJ1-1 | few | - | TRBV11-2 | CASSPDRGEAFF | TGTGCCAGCAGCCCGGATAGGGGTGAAGCTTTCTTT
TRBJ1-2 | - | TRBD1 | TRBV2 | CASSGNPGGVNYGYTF | TGTGCCAGCAGTGGGAACCCAGGGGGGGTCAACTATGGCTACACCTTC